A single sample gave rise to the 29 T cell receptor beta chains below, sequenced in a study of T cells in localized non-small cell lung cancer. Generated by immunoSEQ multiplex PCR, the TCRdb table keeps only in-frame clones and is missing some. Among 1,500 to 2,000 clones, approximately 22% were seen once, and the ten largest hold around 27%. This sample comprised normal lung tissue next to the tumor, obtained before any cancer treatment. These receptors were obtained from a man between 35 and 75 years old with stage I lung adenocarcinoma.

The chain carries TRBV6-8 and TRBJ2-5; the match to TRBD2 covers 12 bases. The CDR3 runs to 15 residues. CDR1 is MNHGY, CDR2 SAAAGT, per germline. Unmatched junction bases numbered 7, after V lost 6 bases and J lost 5 bases. The CDR3 sequence is CASRTSGRGGETQYF. As DNA, the CDR3 is TGTGCCAGCAGGACTAGCGGGAGAGGTGGCGAGACCCAGTACTTC.

By sample fraction, this clone is large. The V call is TRBV28, the J call TRBJ2-1, with 9 bases matching TRBD2. Germline CDR1 reads MDHEN; CDR2 reads SYDVKM. This CDR3 has 17 residues. The ends lost 1 base at V and 4 bases at J; junction bases unmatched: 8. The CDR3 is CASSLYSGGWGYNEQFF. In DNA form, the CDR3 reads TGTGCCAGCAGTTTATATAGCGGGGGCTGGGGTTACAATGAGCAGTTCTTC.

CDR3 sequence reads: CASSLSGGPETQYF. As DNA, the CDR3 is TGTGCCAGCAGTTTATCAGGGGGTCCGGAGACCCAGTACTTC. The J gene is TRBJ2-5, the V gene TRBV28, with 7 nucleotides matching TRBD1. CDR3 length equals 14 residues. The V and J ends lost 1 base and 5 bases, in that order; junction bases with no gene match: 4. Germline V gene sequence: CDR1 MDHEN, CDR2 SYDVKM.

This clone was recorded a few times. V is TRBV9 and J is TRBJ2-5; D may match TRBD1 or TRBD2 (5 bases each). The CDR3 contains 12 residues. The germline V and J ends were trimmed by 6 bases and 4 bases, with 10 bases remaining between them. The germline gives CDR1 SGDLS, CDR2 YYNGEE. The CDR3 DNA is TGTGCCAGCACCTCGGGGACAGAGACCCAGTACTTC. The encoded protein is CASTSGTETQYF. The whole variable domain, remainder taken from reference TRBV9 and TRBJ2-5, is DSGVTQTPKHLITATGQRVTLRCSPRSGDLSVYWYQQSLDQGLQFLIQYYNGEERAKGNILERFSAQQFPDLHSELNLSSLELGDSALYFCASTSGTETQYFGPGTRLLVL.

V usage is TRBV29-1 and J usage is TRBJ2-7, with a tentative D call TRBD1 (5 bases). Trimming cost V 8 bases and J 0 bases, with 14 bases left between them. The CDR3 has 13 residues. Germline V lookup: CDR1 SQVTM, CDR2 ANQGSEA. The CDR3 loop reads CSFLGQSSYEQYF. CDR3 coding DNA: TGCAGCTTTCTGGGGCAGAGCTCCTACGAGCAGTACTTC.

CDR3 DNA sequence: TGTGCCAGCAGTTTACAGGGGGCGAGGGAAAAACTGTTTTTT. It translates to CASSLQGAREKLFF. The rearrangement joins TRBV11-3 to TRBJ1-4; 9 bases agree with TRBD1. J lost 8 bases, V lost 6 bases, and 7 bases had no gene match. The CDR3 has 14 residues. In germline, CDR1 is SGHNT, CDR2 YENEEA.

This clone was observed a handful of times. The V call is TRBV14, the J call TRBJ2-7; TRBD1 agrees at 7 bases. Germline CDR1 reads SGHDN; CDR2 reads FVKESK. The CDR3 runs 15 residues. Unmatched junction bases numbered 6, after V lost 0 bases and J lost 4 bases. The CDR3 loop is CASSQDLGGMYEQYF. Written as DNA, the CDR3 is TGTGCCAGCAGCCAAGACTTAGGGGGCATGTACGAGCAGTACTTC. The full variable domain, rest sourced from reference TRBV14 and TRBJ2-7, is EAGVTQFPSHSVIEKGQTVTLRCDPISGHDNLYWYRRVMGKEIKFLLHFVKESKQDESGMPNNRFLAERTGGTYSTLKVQPAELEDSGVYFCASSQDLGGMYEQYFGPGTRLTVT.

This clone was counted between two and nine times. V is TRBV11-3 and J is TRBJ1-1; TRBD1 matches 9 bases. CDR1 is SGHNT and CDR2 is YENEEA in the germline V gene. After removal of 5 bases from V and 3 bases from J, the junction contained 7 bases not matched to a gene. The CDR3 loop spans 15 amino acids. The CDR3 here is CASSAGTGIHTEAFF. CDR3 bases: TGTGCCAGCAGCGCTGGGACAGGGATTCACACTGAAGCTTTCTTT.

The V gene is TRBV7-1, the J gene TRBJ2-7, with D uncertain. TRBV7-1 is classed as an ORF, of uncertain function. The CDR3 consists of 15 residues. V was clipped by 4 bases and J by 0 bases, with 13 bases between them. The CDR3 DNA follows: TGTGCCAGCAGCTTGGAAGGGTTTCCCTCCTACGAGCAGTACTTC. Amino acids: CASSLEGFPSYEQYF.

This clone was detected only a few times. This chain links TRBV28 with TRBJ1-1; possible D gene TRBD1, 6 bases. V lost 6 bases to trimming and J lost 0 bases, with 17 bases between them. This CDR3 contains 16 residues. Germline V gene lookup returns CDR1 MDHEN and CDR2 SYDVKM. The CDR3: CASSSPGGRMNTEAFF. CDR3 in DNA: TGTGCCAGCAGCAGTCCTGGGGGCAGGATGAACACTGAAGCTTTCTTT.

This rearrangement joins TRBV29-1 to TRBJ2-3; 10 bases are shared with TRBD2. The CDR3 covers 16 residues. Germline V lookup: CDR1 SQVTM, CDR2 ANQGSEA. V lost 3 bases and J lost 4; bases outside the gene matches: 10. CDR3 DNA sequence: TGCAGCGTTGAGGGTCTAGCGGGGGCTCTAGCAGATACGCAGTATTTT. It specifies CSVEGLAGALADTQYF.

The CDR3 DNA is TGTGCCAGTAGGGGACAGGGCAATCAGCCCCAGCATTTT. As protein: CASRGQGNQPQHF. The chain carries TRBV19 and TRBJ1-5, with TRBD1 matching over 8 bases. Germline-derived CDR1 and CDR2 are LNHDA and SQIVND (reference sequence). J gave up 2 bases and V 6 bases, and 0 bases lay outside the gene matches. This CDR3 has 13 residues.

A word on this clone: Germline and junction disagree at one end, which may indicate a read error. The chain is built from TRBV18 and TRBJ2-2; TRBD2 is a possible D gene (5 bases). The germline V gene encodes CDR1 KGHSH and CDR2 LQKENI. The CDR3 runs 12 residues. CDR3 bases: TGTGCCAGCTCGCCACTAGCCGGGGAGCTGTTTTTT. Its protein is CASSPLAGELFF.

This clone appeared a few times. The chain has TRBV6-7 and TRBJ2-7; TRBD1 matches at 7 bases. TRBV6-7 carries the ORF label, with uncertain function. J was trimmed by 3 bases and V by 5 bases; bases with no gene match: 10. The CDR3 is 15 amino acids. The CDR3 region is CASSEEGAGGYEQYF. CDR3 bases: TGTGCCAGCAGTGAAGAGGGGGCAGGGGGCTACGAGCAGTACTTC.

V gene TRBV30 combines with J gene TRBJ1-3; 8 bases align to TRBD1. J was trimmed by 4 bases and V by 3 bases; bases with no gene match: 5. The V gene's germline CDR1 is GTSNPN and CDR2 SVGIG (reference sequence). The CDR3 totals 14 residues. CDR3 sequence reads: CAWRTTGAGNTIYF. CDR3 DNA: TGTGCCTGGAGGACGACAGGGGCGGGAAACACCATATATTTT.

This clone has a handful of counts. This chain uses TRBV19 with TRBJ2-6; D perhaps matches TRBD1 (6 bases). The germline CDR1 and CDR2 sequences are LNHDA and SQIVND (reference sequence). The length of the CDR3 is 17 residues. V shed 4 bases and J shed 1 base, with 14 bases lying between them. The CDR3 bases are TGTGCCAGTAGTAGGGGGCTCCCAGGGTCTGGGGCCAACGTCCTGACTTTC. Translation gives CASSRGLPGSGANVLTF.

The sample holds a few counts of this clone. The chain employs TRBV6-8 and TRBJ1-2; D is ambiguous. Germline V gene lookup returns CDR1 MNHGY and CDR2 SAAAGT. Between the trimmed V and J ends, which lost 2 bases and 7 bases, there was a span of 11 bases. The CDR3 has 13 amino acids. CDR3 nucleotide sequence: TGTGCCAGCAGTTACGCTGGGAAGAGTGGCTACACCTTC. Its protein is CASSYAGKSGYTF.

Relative to its sample, this clone is medium-sized. The gene calls are TRBV9 and TRBJ2-5, with D possibly TRBD2 on 7 matching bases. V shed 5 bases and J shed 4 bases, with 18 bases lying between them. From germline, CDR1 is SGDLS and CDR2 YYNGEE. The CDR3 extends over 15 amino acids. In DNA, the CDR3 is TGTGCCAGCAGGTCAGCGGGACATCGACTAGAGACCCAGTACTTC. Protein product: CASRSAGHRLETQYF.

In its sample, this clone ranks as large (0.1 to 1%). The chain combines TRBV28 with TRBJ1-2, with 9 bases matching TRBD1. CDR3 length: 15 amino acids. Unmatched junction bases numbered 7, after V lost 5 bases and J lost 3 bases. In germline, CDR1 is MDHEN, CDR2 SYDVKM. This chain's CDR3 is CASSPRDRADYGYTF. Written as DNA, the CDR3 is TGTGCCAGCAGTCCCAGGGACAGGGCGGACTATGGCTACACCTTC.

The chain couples TRBV10-3 to TRBJ2-2; D may be TRBD1 or TRBD2 (6 bases each). The CDR3 runs 15 residues. Per the germline V gene, CDR1 is ENHRY and CDR2 is SYGVKD. V was trimmed by 7 bases and J by 1 base, leaving 13 bases between them. The CDR3 spells CAIKVGGLNTGELFF. The CDR3 DNA reads as TGTGCCATCAAGGTCGGGGGCCTGAACACCGGGGAGCTGTTTTTT.

This chain joins TRBV11-3 and TRBJ2-7; 9 bases map to TRBD1. V shed 3 bases and J 1 base; nucleotides not matched to a gene: 7. Germline CDR1 is SGHNT and CDR2 is YENEEA. This CDR3 spans 16 amino acids. The CDR3 region has the DNA TGTGCCAGCAGCTTGAGTGCCGACAGGGGGTCCTACGAGCAGTACTTC. It is translated as CASSLSADRGSYEQYF.

V usage is TRBV7-6 and J usage is TRBJ2-1, with 8 positions matching TRBD1. This CDR3 is 15 amino acids long. The V and J ends lost 5 bases and 2 bases, in that order; junction bases with no gene match: 5. The V gene's germline CDR1 is SGHVS and CDR2 FNYEAQ. CDR3 bases: TGTGCCAGCAGCATCGACAGGGGACCCTACAATGAGCAGTTCTTC. Residues: CASSIDRGPYNEQFF.

Note on this clone: Different DNA sequences within this sample yield the same CDR3. This chain links TRBV29-1 with TRBJ2-5; TRBD1 agrees at 9 bases. V shed 6 bases, J shed 1 base, and the junction held 6 bases outside the gene matches. The CDR3 is 14 amino acids. Germline CDR1 and CDR2: SQVTM and ANQGSEA. In DNA form, the CDR3 reads TGCAGCGTCCCCCTGGGACAGGGCCAAGAGACCCAGTACTTC. Translation gives CSVPLGQGQETQYF.

This clone was counted between two and nine times. J is TRBJ2-5 and V is TRBV19; the match to TRBD2 covers 10 bases. J gave up 3 bases and V 5 bases, and 9 bases lay outside the gene matches. The germline gives CDR1 LNHDA, CDR2 SQIVND (reference sequence). The CDR3 consists of 16 residues. CDR3 sequence reads: CASSPASGRGEETQYF. The CDR3 coding sequence is TGTGCCAGTAGTCCAGCTAGCGGGAGAGGGGAAGAGACCCAGTACTTC.

This clone occurred a few times. The chain has TRBV30 and TRBJ2-1; D not certain. The CDR3 is 16 amino acids. The V end lost 1 base, the J end lost 5 bases, and 18 bases lay between the germline ends. CDR1 is GTSNPN, CDR2 SVGIG, per germline (reference sequence). CDR3 bases: TGTGCCTGGAGTGGACCGACCCTACTATCCCACAATGAGCAGTTCTTC. As protein: CAWSGPTLLSHNEQFF.

To note about this clone: X shows a residue whose base was not read or is ambiguous. The read stops 5 residues short of the end of the CDR3; the missing end is completed from the germline J gene. This chain uses TRBV29-1 with TRBJ1-2; no clear D gene. CDR3 length equals 14 residues. CDR1 SQVTM and CDR2 ANQGSEA come from the germline V gene. The CDR3 DNA, read in part, is TGCAGCGTTGAAAGTCCAGKGTGGGAC. Protein: CSVESPXWD. The complete CDR3 reads CSVESPXWDYGYTF.

The V and J genes are TRBV28 and TRBJ1-3; D remains ambiguous. From germline, CDR1 is MDHEN and CDR2 SYDVKM. The ends were cut back, 3 bases at V and 0 bases at J, with 12 bases in the middle. This CDR3 is 16 amino acids long. The CDR3 sequence: CASSFSSGASGNTIYF. In nucleotides, the CDR3 is TGTGCCAGCAGTTTTTCCTCAGGTGCCTCTGGAAACACCATATATTTT.

This clone turned up a few times. The V call is TRBV7-7, the J call TRBJ2-1, with 8 bases fitting TRBD1. This CDR3 has 16 amino acids. J was trimmed by 4 bases and V by 3 bases; bases with no gene match: 8. Germline V gene data show CDR1 as SSHAT and CDR2 as FNYEAQ (reference sequence). CDR3 DNA: TGTGCCAGCAGCTTCAGCCGTGGACAGGGTTACAATGAGCAGTTCTTC. Its translation is CASSFSRGQGYNEQFF.

This clone was recorded a few times. The V and J genes are TRBV9 and TRBJ1-1; maybe TRBD1 (6 bases). Germline loops: CDR1 SGDLS, CDR2 YYNGEE. Trimming pared 3 bases from V and 2 bases from J, leaving 14 bases between. CDR3 length: 15 residues. CDR3 amino acids: CASSATKGHNTEAFF. In DNA form, the CDR3 reads TGTGCCAGCAGCGCCACAAAGGGACACAACACTGAAGCTTTCTTT.